The clone carrying this TCR beta chain was counted a single time. Its target is not known. The TCR beta libraries were generated through quantitative 5'-RACE incorporating molecular barcodes. TCRdb reprocessed the 5' RACE reads via MiXCR and lists one record per CDR3 protein. The sample lists 300,000 to 350,000 distinct CDR3 sequences; less than 25% were seen once. The data derive from a study of CD8 T cells in ankylosing spondylitis. With 10 bases clipped from V and 3 bases from J, the junction kept 10 bases outside the gene matches. The CDR3 contains 14 residues. Germline V CDR1 and CDR2: ENHRY, SYGVKD. The study's findings and limits: A TCR beta motif of fewer than ten highly homologous variants seemed to mark ankylosing spondylitis blood.

This TCR was recovered from a female donor with ankylosing spondylitis or in good health (not recorded which). Sequencing was performed on blood, either unsorted or a sorted T cell fraction (not recorded which). The V gene is TRBV10-3, the J gene TRBJ2-5; 8 nucleotides match TRBD1. CDR3 sequence reads: CASAFQGAEETQYF. CDR3 sequence (DNA): TGTGCCAGCGCTTTTCAGGGGGCGGAAGAGACCCAGTACTTC.